These 28 T cell receptor beta chains were sequenced from one sample in a study of long-term antiretroviral therapy in people with HIV. Sequencing used immunoSEQ v3.0 at survey level. Libraries were prepared by immunoSEQ multiplex PCR; TCRdb keeps only in-frame clonotypes and omits some of them. This table has about 35,000 clones, approximately 72% appearing once. The sequencing used unsorted PBMCs, collected 3 years after starting antiretroviral therapy. The receptor source for this set is a man aged 45-60 years with HIV.

The rearrangement links TRBV7-2 to TRBJ1-6, with D perhaps matching TRBD1 (6 bases). The CDR3 sequence is 17 residues long. V lost 6 bases and J lost 9, with 24 bases in between. Per the germline V gene, CDR1 is SGHTA and CDR2 is FQGNSA. CDR3 sequence (DNA): TGTGCCAGCAGTCCTAATGGGGGCGGGCGCCTAGGTTCACCCCTCCACTTT. Its protein is CASSPNGGGRLGSPLHF.

In this sample, this clone turned up a few times. The gene calls are TRBV20-1 and TRBJ2-7; D gene ambiguous. The V and J ends lost 7 bases and 5 bases respectively, with 9 bases between them. The CDR3 is 10 amino acids. Germline CDR1 DFQATT, CDR2 SNEGSKA (reference sequence). In nucleotides, the CDR3 is TGCAGTGGAATAGATAACGAGCAGTACTTC. Translated, it gives CSGIDNEQYF.

This clone showed up just once. CDR3 sequence reads: CASSPGQGAITYSGANVLTF. The DNA for the CDR3 is TGTGCCAGCAGCCCCGGACAGGGGGCGATCACCTACTCTGGGGCCAACGTCCTGACTTTC. The V call is TRBV5-5, the J call TRBJ2-6; TRBD1 matches 11 bases. CDR3 length equals 20 residues. Germline V gene sequence: CDR1 SGHKS, CDR2 YYEKEE (reference sequence). V was clipped by 4 bases and J by 0 bases; unmatched bases: 12.

This clone was counted between two and nine times. The chain carries TRBV2 and TRBJ2-7, with 7 bases lining up with TRBD1. V shed 7 bases, J shed 3 bases, and the junction held 12 bases outside the gene matches. The CDR3 runs 15 residues. Germline loops: CDR1 SNHLY, CDR2 FYNNEI. The CDR3 DNA reads as TGTGCCAGCACCCGAAACCGGGACAGTAGCTACGAGCAGTACTTC. Amino acid sequence: CASTRNRDSSYEQYF.

A few counts support this clone. V is TRBV27 and J is TRBJ1-3; no clear D gene. Trimming took off 2 bases at V and 2 bases at J, with 10 bases between the two ends. Per the germline V gene, CDR1 is MNHEY and CDR2 is SMNVEV (reference sequence). The CDR3 is 15 amino acids. Here the CDR3 DNA reads TGTGCCAGCAGTTTAACCCCGAAGGCTGGAAACACCATATATTTT. Translating gives CASSLTPKAGNTIYF.

This clone was counted a few times. In nucleotides, the CDR3 is TGTGCCAGCAGCGAATTTGATACACTCTTGGGCGGCAATCAGCCCCAGCATTTT. Protein: CASSEFDTLLGGNQPQHF. This chain uses TRBV6-1 with TRBJ1-5; D not resolved. Trimming stripped 6 bases from V and 2 bases from J, with 23 bases between. This CDR3 has 18 residues. Germline V gene sequence: CDR1 MNHNS, CDR2 SASEGT.

The rearrangement joins TRBV5-6 to TRBJ1-5; D may be TRBD1 (5 bases). This CDR3 contains 16 residues. In germline, CDR1 is SGHDT, CDR2 YYEEEE. V lost 1 base and J 4 bases, leaving 15 bases between the germline ends. CDR3 sequence reads: CASSLSGRVINQPQHF. In DNA form, the CDR3 reads TGTGCCAGCAGCTTGTCGGGCAGGGTCATAAATCAGCCCCAGCATTTT.

The rearrangement joins TRBV11-2 to TRBJ2-7; 7 nucleotides match TRBD2. The V gene end was trimmed by 0 bases and the J gene end by 2 bases; junction bases not matched to a gene: 4. This CDR3 is built from 15 residues. Germline V gives CDR1 SGHAT, CDR2 FQNNGV. In DNA, the CDR3 is TGTGCCAGCAGCTTAGACAGGGAGGGAACCTACGAGCAGTACTTC. Protein product: CASSLDREGTYEQYF. Supplemented by reference TRBV11-2 and TRBJ2-7, the full variable domain reads EAGVAQSPRYKIIEKRQSVAFWCNPISGHATLYWYQQILGQGPKLLIQFQNNGVVDDSQLPKDRFSAERLKGVDSTLKIQPAKLEDSAVYLCASSLDREGTYEQYFGPGTRLTVT.

The chain recombines TRBV11-1 with TRBJ2-2; possibly TRBD2 for D (6 bases). CDR3 length equals 16 residues. Germline-derived CDR1 and CDR2 are SGHAT and FQDESV (reference sequence). Trimming took 1 base from V and 8 from J, leaving 17 bases between them. The DNA for the CDR3 is TGTGCCAGCAGCTTAGAGGCGGGGAGTGCGGCAGGGGAGCTGTTTTTT. Protein sequence: CASSLEAGSAAGELFF.

The rearrangement uses TRBV5-1 and TRBJ2-7, with 10 bases that match TRBD1. There are 17 residues in the CDR3. Germline lookup yields CDR1 SGHRS and CDR2 YFSETQ. Trimming took 3 bases from V and 4 from J; bases not matched to a gene: 13. The CDR3 here is CASSSLSGQGEAYEQYF. The CDR3 DNA sequence: TGCGCCAGCAGCTCGCTTTCCGGACAGGGGGAGGCATACGAGCAGTACTTC.

This chain links TRBV7-2 with TRBJ1-4; no firm D call. The CDR3 spans 16 residues. Germline V gene sequence: CDR1 SGHTA, CDR2 FQGNSA. Trimming shortened V by 0 bases and J by 6 bases, and 14 bases separated the two germline ends. The CDR3 nucleotides read TGTGCCAGCAGCTTAGCGCGGGGTATCCGTGATGAAAAACTGTTTTTT. This gives the protein CASSLARGIRDEKLFF.

The CDR3 loop reads CASSLGQGATEAFF. In DNA, the CDR3 is TGTGCCAGCAGCTTAGGACAGGGAGCCACTGAAGCTTTCTTT. The chain employs TRBV7-9 and TRBJ1-1, with 7 bases aligning to TRBD1. Germline V CDR1 and CDR2: SEHNR, FQNEAQ (reference sequence). The CDR3 extends over 14 amino acids. The V gene end was trimmed by 1 base and the J gene end by 4 bases; junction bases not matched to a gene: 3. Using reference TRBV7-9 and TRBJ1-1 for the parts outside the CDR3, the full variable domain is DTGVSQNPRHKITKRGQNVTFRCDPISEHNRLYWYRQTLGQGPEFLTYFQNEAQLEKSRLLSDRFSAERPKGSFSTLEIQRTEQGDSAMYLCASSLGQGATEAFFGQGTRLTVV.

There are a few counts of this clone. The genes are TRBV28 and TRBJ2-7; 7 nucleotides match TRBD1. Per germline, CDR1 MDHEN and CDR2 SYDVKM. The V segment lost 6 bases and the J segment 4 bases; nucleotides outside the gene matches: 6. The CDR3 runs 13 residues. CDR3 coding DNA: TGTGCCAGCAGCCGTATACAGGGGTACGAGCAGTACTTC. It is translated as CASSRIQGYEQYF.

V and J are TRBV5-1 and TRBJ2-3; 11 bases are shared with TRBD2. Per the germline V gene, CDR1 is SGHRS and CDR2 is YFSETQ. This CDR3 region has 14 residues. J was trimmed by 4 bases and V by 8 bases; bases with no gene match: 6. CDR3 amino acids: CASTRTSGPDTQYF. Here the CDR3 DNA reads TGCGCCAGTACCAGGACTAGCGGGCCAGATACGCAGTATTTT.

The chain employs TRBV7-7 and TRBJ2-7; D call uncertain. Germline V gene sequence: CDR1 SSHAT, CDR2 FNYEAQ (reference sequence). This CDR3 comprises 14 residues. V shed 5 bases and J shed 1 base, with 12 bases lying between them. CDR3 nucleotide sequence: TGTGCCAGCAGCCAAGGGTTGGGGTCCTACGAGCAGTACTTC. This gives the protein CASSQGLGSYEQYF.

The chain recombines TRBV7-9 with TRBJ1-1; D ambiguous. Trimming took off 2 bases at V and 6 bases at J, with 10 bases between the two ends. CDR1 and CDR2 from the germline V gene are SEHNR and FQNEAQ (reference sequence). This CDR3 has 13 residues. The CDR3, as DNA: TGTGCCAGCAGCTTATGGACCGTCCCTGAAGCTTTCTTT. Residues: CASSLWTVPEAFF.

The chain has TRBV28 and TRBJ1-2; the D gene is possibly TRBD1 (5 bases). The CDR3 sequence is 14 residues long. Trimming stripped 8 bases from V and 2 bases from J, with 15 bases between. CDR1 is MDHEN, CDR2 SYDVKM, per germline. CDR3 nucleotide sequence: TGTGCCAGCGGCGATGTCAGGGAGAACTATGGCTACACCTTC. This sequence encodes CASGDVRENYGYTF.

V usage is TRBV28 and J usage is TRBJ1-5; D gene ambiguous. The CDR3 runs 12 residues. Germline V CDR1 and CDR2: MDHEN, SYDVKM. Trimming removed 8 bases at V and 4 bases at J, with 9 bases between. The CDR3 nucleotides are TGTGCCAGCGGGAGCGGGAATCAGCCCCAGCATTTT. Amino acids: CASGSGNQPQHF.

V is TRBV29-1 and J is TRBJ2-5, with 9 bases aligning to TRBD2. V lost 7 bases and J lost 5; bases outside the gene matches: 11. The CDR3 length is 14 residues. Germline CDR1 and CDR2: SQVTM and ANQGSEA. As DNA, the CDR3 is TGCAGCGCCTTCCAGGGACTAGCCTCCGAGACCCAGTACTTC. Translating it yields CSAFQGLASETQYF.

This clone occurred once. The V and J genes are TRBV6-1 and TRBJ2-5; D ambiguous. The V gene's germline CDR1 is MNHNS and CDR2 SASEGT. V lost 5 bases and J lost 5, with 12 bases in between. The CDR3 has 13 residues. CDR3 DNA sequence: TGTGCCAGCAGTAGATCACTCCGGGAGACCCAGTACTTC. This encodes CASSRSLRETQYF.

The chain joins TRBV9 to TRBJ1-3; D not resolved. Germline CDR1 reads SGDLS; CDR2 reads YYNGEE. Trimming stripped 4 bases from V and 3 bases from J, with 8 bases between. The CDR3 loop spans 13 amino acids. The CDR3 DNA reads TGTGCCAGCAGCCCTCCGAATGGAAACACCATATATTTT. Protein: CASSPPNGNTIYF.

The V gene is TRBV5-1, the J gene TRBJ2-3; D is unclear. The CDR3 length is 16 residues. Germline loops: CDR1 SGHRS, CDR2 YFSETQ. V lost 1 base, J lost 2 bases, and 14 bases lay in between. The CDR3, as DNA: TGCGCCAGCAGCTTGAAAGGACGAGAATCCACAGATACGCAGTATTTT. Residues: CASSLKGRESTDTQYF.

This clone was detected only once. The V gene is TRBV6-5, the J gene TRBJ1-1; D uncertain. With 8 bases removed from V and 11 bases from J, the gap between germline ends came to 12 bases. The CDR3 sequence is 10 residues long. The germline V gene has CDR1 MNHEY and CDR2 SVGAGI. CDR3 in amino acids: CASGRRSAFF. CDR3 coding DNA: TGTGCCAGCGGGCGGAGGTCGGCTTTCTTT.

This clone was counted only a few times. The V gene is TRBV4-1, the J gene TRBJ1-2; 9 bases align to TRBD1. The CDR3 consists of 15 residues. From germline, CDR1 is MGHRA and CDR2 YSYEKL. V gave up 1 base and J gave up 4 bases; unmatched junction bases: 4. CDR3 residues: CASSQGGQGTYGYTF. DNA of the CDR3: TGCGCCAGCAGCCAAGGCGGACAGGGGACCTATGGCTACACCTTC.

This sequence joins TRBV7-9 and TRBJ2-3; 9 bases fit TRBD2. This CDR3 comprises 17 residues. Trimming took 6 bases from V and 1 from J; bases not matched to a gene: 11. Per germline, CDR1 SEHNR and CDR2 FQNEAQ (reference sequence). CDR3 sequence: CASSAGSIAGGTDTQYF. CDR3 coding DNA: TGTGCCAGCAGTGCCGGGTCCATAGCGGGGGGCACAGATACGCAGTATTTT.

This clone was counted between two and nine times. V usage is TRBV7-9 and J usage is TRBJ2-7; D is uncertain. Trimming took off 1 base at V and 3 bases at J, with 10 bases between the two ends. Germline CDR1 is SEHNR and CDR2 is FQNEAQ (reference sequence). The CDR3 consists of 14 residues. CDR3: CASSLVDDGYEQYF. DNA of the CDR3: TGTGCCAGCAGCTTAGTGGACGACGGCTACGAGCAGTACTTC.

This sequence joins TRBV9 and TRBJ2-5; 15 bases map to TRBD2. J lost 4 bases, V lost 3 bases, and 1 base had no gene match. The CDR3 has 15 amino acids. From germline, CDR1 is SGDLS and CDR2 YYNGEE. As DNA, the CDR3 is TGTGCCAGCAGCGCGGGACTAGCGGGAGGAGAGACCCAGTACTTC. Translated: CASSAGLAGGETQYF. The whole variable domain, remainder taken from reference TRBV9 and TRBJ2-5, is DSGVTQTPKHLITATGQRVTLRCSPRSGDLSVYWYQQSLDQGLQFLIQYYNGEERAKGNILERFSAQQFPDLHSELNLSSLELGDSALYFCASSAGLAGGETQYFGPGTRLLVL.

The chain joins TRBV2 to TRBJ1-1, with unresolved D. V lost 8 bases and J lost 0, with 10 bases in between. Germline V gene data show CDR1 as SNHLY and CDR2 as FYNNEI. The CDR3 loop spans 13 amino acids. CDR3 in amino acids: CASSLGMNTEAFF. The CDR3 DNA follows: TGTGCCAGCTCTTTGGGAATGAACACTGAAGCTTTCTTT.